This is a list of T cell receptor beta chains from one sample in a study of OX40 agonist ivuxolimab in advanced cancers. TCRdb's copy holds only in-frame clones and misses some; the assay was immunoSEQ multiplex PCR. The data contain roughly 40,000 clones, roughly 90% of them singletons. The input for sequencing was CD4+ or CD8+ T cells sorted from blood, taken in a trial of the OX40 agonist ivuxolimab. These receptors were obtained from an adult with an advanced solid tumor such as melanoma, head and neck, liver or kidney cancer. The CDR3 runs from the conserved cysteine through the conserved F or W. D genes are given only for firm matches. Clone size is not always given. Where it is, it says once, few, many or a class for expanded clones.

cdr3_aa,cdr3_nt,j_call,d_call,v_call,clone_size
CASINPGRGTLASPLHF,TGTGCCAGCATCAACCCTGGGAGGGGGACGTTGGCTTCACCCCTCCACTTT,TRBJ1-6,NA,TRBV7-8,NA
CASSISTAWDYGYTF,TGTGCCAGTAGTATATCGACGGCGTGGGACTATGGCTACACCTTC,TRBJ1-2,NA,TRBV19,NA
CASTPVGLPNYGYTF,TGTGCCAGCACCCCGGTGGGGCTCCCTAACTATGGCTACACCTTC,TRBJ1-2,NA,TRBV27,NA
CAWSVPLLAGRGNEQFF,TGTGCCTGGAGTGTACCTCTACTAGCGGGGAGGGGGAATGAGCAGTTCTTC,TRBJ2-1,TRBD2,TRBV30,NA
CASSQGTGPLNTEAFF,TGCGCCAGCAGCCAAGGGACAGGGCCTTTGAACACTGAAGCTTTCTTT,TRBJ1-1,TRBD1,TRBV4-1,NA
CASSIGSPTNTEAFF,TGTGCCAGTAGTATTGGATCCCCGACTAACACTGAAGCTTTCTTT,TRBJ1-1,NA,TRBV19,NA
CASSMGDSLSYEQYF,TGTGCCAGTAGTATGGGGGACAGCCTCTCCTACGAGCAGTACTTC,TRBJ2-7,TRBD1,TRBV19,NA
CASSLSGQLNTGELFF,TGTGCCAGCAGTTTATCGGGACAGCTAAACACCGGGGAGCTGTTTTTT,TRBJ2-2,TRBD1,TRBV28,once
CASSLGQFYEQYF,TGTGCCAGCAGCTTAGGACAGTTTTACGAGCAGTACTTC,TRBJ2-7,NA,TRBV7-2,NA
CASSNRPGGVGYGYTF,TGTGCCAGCAGCAATAGGCCCGGAGGGGTTGGCTATGGCTACACCTTC,TRBJ1-2,NA,TRBV21-1,once
CASSLSMSSYNSPLHF,TGTGCCAGCAGCTTATCAATGAGCTCCTATAATTCACCCCTCCACTTT,TRBJ1-6,NA,TRBV13,NA
CASSYDTSNRFF,TGTGCCAGCAGTTACGACACCTCGAATCGGTTCTTC,TRBJ2-1,NA,TRBV2,NA
CATSTSGDSTDTQYF,TGTGCCACCTCTACTAGCGGGGATAGCACAGATACGCAGTATTTT,TRBJ2-3,TRBD2,TRBV10-3,NA
CASTLFDRGQSPLHF,TGTGCCAGCACCCTCTTCGACAGGGGCCAATCACCCCTCCACTTT,TRBJ1-6,TRBD1,TRBV28,NA
CASSFRDEAFF,TGTGCCAGCAGCTTTAGGGACGAAGCTTTCTTT,TRBJ1-1,NA,TRBV7-9,once
CASSFSGTGHYEQYF,TGTGCCAGCAGTTTCTCCGGGACAGGACATTACGAGCAGTACTTC,TRBJ2-7,TRBD1,TRBV27,NA
CASSLKVGIFNEQYF,TGTGCCAGCAGCTTAAAGGTGGGGATTTTTAACGAGCAGTACTTC,TRBJ2-7,NA,TRBV7-2,NA
CASSLGRSDEQYF,TGTGCCAGCAGCTTAGGCCGGAGTGACGAGCAGTACTTC,TRBJ2-7,NA,TRBV13,NA
CASSWTDSNQPQHF,TGTGCCAGCAGTTGGACAGATAGCAATCAGCCCCAGCATTTT,TRBJ1-5,NA,TRBV6-1,NA
CAISESGASGANVLTF,TGTGCCATCAGTGAGTCGGGAGCGTCTGGGGCCAACGTCCTGACTTTC,TRBJ2-6,NA,TRBV10-3,NA
CASRNYEQYF,TGTGCCAGCAGAAACTACGAGCAGTACTTC,TRBJ2-7,NA,TRBV6-1,NA
CASSLGAQGINYGYTF,TGTGCCAGCAGCTTGGGTGCACAGGGAATCAACTATGGCTACACCTTC,TRBJ1-2,NA,TRBV5-6,NA
CASSIWAGDQPQHF,TGTGCCAGTAGTATTTGGGCAGGCGACCAGCCCCAGCATTTT,TRBJ1-5,NA,TRBV19,once
CASSLTLAGALETQYF,TGTGCCAGCAGCCTAACACTAGCGGGGGCCCTAGAGACCCAGTACTTC,TRBJ2-5,TRBD2,TRBV28,NA
CASSQESGDYGYTF,TGTGCCAGCAGCCAAGAATCTGGGGACTATGGCTACACCTTC,TRBJ1-2,NA,TRBV14,NA
CATSRGQRETQYF,TGTGCCACCAGCAGAGGACAAAGGGAGACCCAGTACTTC,TRBJ2-5,NA,TRBV15,NA
CASSSTPRQVAYEQYF,TGTGCCAGCAGTTCCACGCCGAGGCAGGTTGCCTACGAGCAGTACTTC,TRBJ2-7,NA,TRBV27,few
CASSFPGDNEQFF,TGTGCCAGCAGCTTTCCGGGAGACAATGAGCAGTTCTTC,TRBJ2-1,NA,TRBV7-9,once
CASSLTSGGAGELFF,TGTGCCAGCAGTTTGACTAGCGGGGGGGCCGGGGAGCTGTTTTTT,TRBJ2-2,TRBD2,TRBV6-5,NA
CASSSSGGGITDTQYF,TGTGCCAGCAGCTCTAGCGGGGGGGGAATCACAGATACGCAGTATTTT,TRBJ2-3,TRBD2,TRBV9,NA
CASSVWTGGTEAFF,TGTGCCAGCAGCGTATGGACAGGGGGCACTGAAGCTTTCTTT,TRBJ1-1,TRBD1,TRBV5-4,NA
CASSLGASTGELFF,TGTGCCAGCAGCTTAGGGGCGAGCACCGGGGAGCTGTTTTTT,TRBJ2-2,NA,TRBV7-9,NA
CASSQDVGARSTEAFF,TGCGCCAGCAGCCAAGATGTAGGGGCCAGGAGCACTGAAGCTTTCTTT,TRBJ1-1,NA,TRBV4-1,NA
CASSLVNTGELFF,TGTGCCAGCAGTTTAGTAAACACCGGGGAGCTGTTTTTT,TRBJ2-2,NA,TRBV6-6,NA
CAGSGGHYGYTF,TGTGCCGGCTCGGGGGGCCACTATGGCTACACCTTC,TRBJ1-2,NA,TRBV30,NA
CASSSAPSVDYNEQFF,TGTGCCAGCAGCTCGGCCCCCTCGGTGGACTACAATGAGCAGTTCTTC,TRBJ2-1,NA,TRBV13,NA
CASSLEERTGGFF,TGCGCCAGCAGCTTGGAGGAGAGGACAGGGGGGTTCTTC,TRBJ2-1,TRBD1,TRBV5-1,NA
CASSLKVSGYYTF,TGTGCCAGCAGCTTGAAGGTCTCCGGGTACTACACCTTC,TRBJ1-2,NA,TRBV5-6,NA
CASRTGPGREKLFF,TGTGCCAGCAGGACGGGCCCCGGGAGGGAAAAACTGTTTTTT,TRBJ1-4,NA,TRBV6-5,NA
CASSPGQSNTGELFF,TGTGCCAGCAGCCCGGGACAGAGTAACACCGGGGAGCTGTTTTTT,TRBJ2-2,TRBD1,TRBV11-2,NA
CAGFPTGANSNQPQHF,TGTGCCGGCTTCCCGACAGGAGCAAATAGCAATCAGCCCCAGCATTTT,TRBJ1-5,NA,TRBV27,NA
CAWSLPVAGYTDTQYF,TGTGCCTGGAGTCTCCCAGTAGCGGGGTACACAGATACGCAGTATTTT,TRBJ2-3,TRBD2,TRBV30,NA
CAAGKPIANEQFF,TGTGCCGCAGGGAAACCTATCGCCAATGAGCAGTTCTTC,TRBJ2-1,NA,TRBV6-5,NA
CASSQMVNTGELFF,TGTGCCAGCAGCCAGATGGTGAACACCGGGGAGCTGTTTTTT,TRBJ2-2,NA,TRBV7-9,NA
CASSLRTSGGTGGNEQFF,TGTGCCAGCAGCTTAAGGACTAGCGGGGGTACCGGAGGCAATGAGCAGTTCTTC,TRBJ2-1,TRBD2,TRBV7-8,NA
CASSLARTGTEAFF,TGTGCCAGCAGCTTAGCGAGGACAGGGACTGAAGCTTTCTTT,TRBJ1-1,TRBD1,TRBV7-8,NA